This TCR beta chain was documented in a study of T cell changes during pregnancy in multiple sclerosis. Sequencing used immunoSEQ multiplex PCR; TCRdb keeps in-frame clones, though not all of them. Here the sample spans roughly 45,000 clones, over 85% being singletons. Trimming stripped 3 bases from V and 3 bases from J, with 15 bases between. CDR1 and CDR2 from the germline V gene are SGHVS and FQNEAQ. This CDR3 has 15 residues. J is TRBJ2-7 and V is TRBV7-8; D is possibly TRBD1 (5 bases). The sequence was obtained from a female donor with multiple sclerosis, enrolled in a pregnancy study. This sample comprised CD8+ T cells from peripheral blood mononuclear cells, obtained after pregnancy. CDR3 nucleotides: TGTGCCAGCAGCTTTAGTTGGGGCAGGAGCTACGAGCAGTACTTC. The encoded protein is CASSFSWGRSYEQYF. Full variable domain (rest looked up from reference TRBV7-8 and TRBJ2-7): GAGVSQSPRYKVAKRGQDVALRCDPISGHVSLFWYQQALGQGPEFLTYFQNEAQLDKSGLPSDRFFAERPEGSVSTLKIQRTQQEDSAVYLCASSFSWGRSYEQYFGPGTRLTVT.